Listed below are T cell receptor beta chains from one sample, sequenced in a study of cytomegalovirus exposure and HLA in healthy donors. The table came from immunoSEQ multiplex PCR; TCRdb's copy has only in-frame clones and leaves some out. The sample records under 120,000 clones, approximately 70% being singletons. The source material was PBMCs. Every receptor here comes from a man in his thirties or forties in good health and CMV-seropositive. Each CDR3 is given with its conserved first and last residue. Each record gives: D gene, V gene, clone size, J gene, CDR3 protein, CDR3 DNA. D genes are given only for firm matches. Some rows have no size entry. The others give once, few or many, or a class for an expanded clone.

NA,TRBV7-3,NA,TRBJ2-2,CASSKDTVANTGELFF,TGTGCCAGCAGCAAGGACACCGTAGCGAACACCGGGGAGCTGTTTTTT
NA,TRBV10-2,NA,TRBJ2-3,CASSDGGATQYF,TGCGCCAGCAGTGATGGGGGGGCCACGCAGTATTTT
NA,TRBV10-3,few,TRBJ1-1,CAISERLRQLNTEAFF,TGTGCCATCAGTGAAAGGCTTCGACAGTTGAACACTGAAGCTTTCTTT
NA,TRBV5-4,NA,TRBJ2-7,CASSLGQAAYEQYF,TGTGCCAGCAGCTTGGGACAGGCAGCCTACGAGCAGTACTTC
NA,TRBV5-4,few,TRBJ1-1,CASSLAGLVNTEAFF,TGTGCCAGCAGCTTGGCCGGGTTAGTGAACACTGAAGCTTTCTTT
NA,TRBV19,few,TRBJ1-2,CASSIEQGARYGYTF,TGTGCCAGTAGTATAGAACAGGGCGCGCGGTATGGCTACACCTTC
NA,TRBV5-1,NA,TRBJ2-3,CASSLGGGTDTQYF,TGCGCCAGCAGCTTGGGCGGGGGCACAGATACGCAGTATTTT
NA,TRBV5-5,NA,TRBJ1-1,CASSLTGTKNTEAFF,TGTGCCAGCAGCCTAACCGGGACAAAGAACACTGAAGCTTTCTTT
NA,TRBV5-1,NA,TRBJ2-2,CASTVGAVNTGELFF,TGCGCCAGCACCGTGGGAGCAGTCAACACCGGGGAGCTGTTTTTT
TRBD2,TRBV7-3,NA,TRBJ2-1,CASNLGGGADEQFF,TGTGCCAGCAACCTTGGCGGGGGGGCCGATGAACAGTTCTTC
NA,TRBV29-1,NA,TRBJ1-6,CSVGPLRADSPLHF,TGCAGCGTTGGTCCCCTCAGGGCCGATTCACCCCTCCACTTT
NA,TRBV29-1,once,TRBJ2-2,CSVVGHDFTGELFF,TGCAGCGTTGTGGGGCACGACTTCACCGGGGAGCTGTTTTTT
TRBD2,TRBV5-1,NA,TRBJ2-3,CASSLRDGTSGIDTQYF,TGCGCCAGCAGCTTGAGGGACGGAACTAGCGGGATAGATACGCAGTATTTT